This T cell receptor beta chain was sequenced during a study of beta chain features in type 1 diabetes. Study-level points and caveats: A cDNA-based sequencing approach could over-represent cells with high TCR expression. TCRB CDR3s were moderately but significantly shorter in Type 1 diabetes patients in all four CD4+ subsets.

It was via CD45RO/CCR7/CD25/CD127/CD95/CD27 that CD4+ naive, central memory, regulatory and stem cell-like memory cells were sorted. Purities in excess of 95% were seen in all sorted populations. The CDR3 runs 15 residues. Trimming removed 2 bases from V and 5 bases from J, with 16 bases in between. Germline loops: CDR1 MNHEY, CDR2 SVGAGI. This clone was recorded many times. The antigen is unknown. The investigators reverse transcribed all of the isolated RNA, so they sequenced expressed TCRB transcripts. Sequencing was performed with immunoSEQ multiplex PCR; in TCRdb, only in-frame clones are kept and a portion is missing. The table has some 130,000 clones, around 8.8% seen once.

This TCR came from a man aged 25 to 40 with type 1 diabetes. The chain carries TRBV6-5 and TRBJ2-7, with a weak D call TRBD2 (5 bases). Sequenced input: central memory CD4+ T cells from blood. In nucleotides, the CDR3 is TGTGCCAGCAGTTACGCCCCAAAGGGAGTCAACGAGCAGTACTTC. The encoded protein is CASSYAPKGVNEQYF.